This T cell receptor (beta chain) was identified during a study of T cell repertoires in cytomegalovirus infection. Looking at the study overall: Selection of CMV epitopes for the study included recently identified HLA-C-restricted and well-studied HLA-B-restricted ones.

TCRdb called the reads again in MiXCR, with one record for every CDR3 protein. Seen here are about 350,000 distinct CDR3 sequences, about 35% observed once, and the top ten hold about 13%. Deletions cut 2 bases from V and 3 bases from J, with 7 bases between. The CDR3 sequence is 14 residues long. Germline V gene sequence: CDR1 MNHNY, CDR2 SVGAGI (reference sequence). Regarding this clonotype: Its specificity is not known.

The sample consisted of cultured PBMCs, taken from culture after CMV antigen stimulation. The chain links TRBV6-6 to TRBJ2-2; the D is unclear. The source is a human donor in good health (CMV status not recorded). Some clones in this sample may be carry-over from other donors' samples. The CDR3 DNA sequence: TGTGCCAGCAGTTACCTCCTCCACACCGGGGAGCTGTTTTTT. Protein sequence: CASSYLLHTGELFF.